This T cell receptor beta chain emerged from a study of T cells in Graves' hyperthyroidism and ophthalmopathy. Amplification yielded TCR beta CDR3 regions, with RNA transcripts as the source. HTBI primers were used for first-round RT-PCR of the TCR CDR3. TCRdb re-analysed the multiplex PCR reads in MiXCR, keeping a single row per CDR3 protein. Of roughly 260,000 distinct CDR3 sequences listed, just over 14% were seen once; the top ten hold roughly 15%. Out of roughly 10 ml of fresh peripheral blood came the PBMCs. This clonotype was seen ten or more times. The clonotype originates from a woman between 40 and 55 years old with Graves' hyperthyroidism that later progressed to Graves' ophthalmopathy. Sequencing was done on a sample of blood.

CDR3 protein: CSVEDTSGAWYGYTF. The CDR3 DNA follows: TGCAGCGTTGAAGATACATCGGGGGCTTGGTATGGCTACACCTTC. The chain carries TRBV29-1 and TRBJ1-2; a possible D gene is TRBD1 (6 bases). Trimming left V 0 bases short and J 5 bases short, with 16 bases between. There are 15 residues in the CDR3. Germline CDR1 reads SQVTM; CDR2 reads ANQGSEA.